This TCR beta chain was captured by sequencing in a study of cytomegalovirus exposure and HLA in healthy donors. On the study more broadly: Inside one of the first data releases sat tens of millions of unique TCRs taken from HLA-typed donors. General observations from the study: The authors considered a cluster of highly shared sequence variants likely to be a sequencing artifact. 16,951 TCR beta sequences were associated with HLA alleles at 0.05 false discovery rate in a later analysis. Later analysis suggested most CMV-associated TCR beta chains were HLA-restricted.

This clone has just one count. The antigen remains unidentified. Trimming removed 1 base at V and 3 bases at J, with 19 bases between. The germline CDR1 and CDR2 sequences are SGHAT and FQNNGV. The CDR3 totals 17 residues. Primers included in the PCR were 60 Vbeta and 13 Jbeta primers. Generated by immunoSEQ multiplex PCR, the TCRdb table keeps only in-frame clones and is missing some. The data contain 150,000 to 200,000 clones, around four fifths of them singletons. The sequenced material came from PBMCs. This receptor was identified in a male donor in good health and CMV-seropositive. V gene TRBV11-2 combines with J gene TRBJ2-7; possible D gene TRBD2, 6 bases. CDR3 residues: CASSLGLTWDSNYEQYF. The CDR3 DNA sequence: TGTGCCAGCAGCTTAGGCCTGACATGGGACTCAAACTACGAGCAGTACTTC.